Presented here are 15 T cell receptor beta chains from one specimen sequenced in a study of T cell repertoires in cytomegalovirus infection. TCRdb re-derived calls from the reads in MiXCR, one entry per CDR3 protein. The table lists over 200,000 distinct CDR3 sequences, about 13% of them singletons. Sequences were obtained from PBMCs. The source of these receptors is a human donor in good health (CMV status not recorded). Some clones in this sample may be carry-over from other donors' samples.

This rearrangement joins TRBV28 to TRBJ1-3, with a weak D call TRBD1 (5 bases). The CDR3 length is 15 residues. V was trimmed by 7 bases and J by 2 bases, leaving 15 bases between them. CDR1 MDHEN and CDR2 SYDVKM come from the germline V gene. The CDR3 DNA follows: TGTGCCAGCATTACCTGGGGGGGTCCTGGAAACACCATATATTTT. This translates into CASITWGGPGNTIYF.

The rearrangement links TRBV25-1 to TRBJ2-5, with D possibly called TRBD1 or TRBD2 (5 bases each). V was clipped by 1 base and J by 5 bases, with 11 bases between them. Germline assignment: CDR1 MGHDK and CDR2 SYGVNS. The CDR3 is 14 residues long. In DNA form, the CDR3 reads TGTGCCAGCAGTGAATTGGCAGGGACGGAGACCCAGTACTTC. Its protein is CASSELAGTETQYF.

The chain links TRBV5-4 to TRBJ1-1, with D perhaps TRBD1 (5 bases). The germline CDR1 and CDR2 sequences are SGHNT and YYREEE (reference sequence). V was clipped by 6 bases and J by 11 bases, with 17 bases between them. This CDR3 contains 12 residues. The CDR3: CASNPPGRDAFF. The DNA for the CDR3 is TGTGCCAGCAACCCTCCGGGGCGCGATGCTTTCTTT.

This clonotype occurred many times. In nucleotides, the CDR3 is TGTGCCAGCAGGCGCCTCCTCGATGGTGAGCAGTTCTTC. Protein product: CASRRLLDGEQFF. The chain joins TRBV6-2 or TRBV6-3 to TRBJ2-1, with D hard to call. The germline gives CDR1 MNHEY, CDR2 SVGEGT. The CDR3 consists of 13 residues. V was shortened by 6 bases and J by 9 bases, with 15 bases between the two germline ends.

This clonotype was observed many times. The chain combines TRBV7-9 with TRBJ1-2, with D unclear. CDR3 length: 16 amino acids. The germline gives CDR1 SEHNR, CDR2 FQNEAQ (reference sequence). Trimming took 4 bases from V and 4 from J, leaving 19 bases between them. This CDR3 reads CASSSTINPGAYGYTF. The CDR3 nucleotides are TGTGCCAGCAGCTCCACCATTAACCCGGGCGCCTATGGCTACACCTTC.

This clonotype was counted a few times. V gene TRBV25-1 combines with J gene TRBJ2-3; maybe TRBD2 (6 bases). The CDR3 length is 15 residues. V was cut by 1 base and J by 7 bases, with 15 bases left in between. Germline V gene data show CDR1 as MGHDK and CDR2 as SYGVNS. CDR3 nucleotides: TGTGCCAGCAGTGAATCCGGGGGAGTTACGAATACGCAGTATTTT. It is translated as CASSESGGVTNTQYF. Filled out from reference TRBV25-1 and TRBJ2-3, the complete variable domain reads EADIYQTPRYLVIGTGKKITLECSQTMGHDKMYWYQQDPGMELHLIHYSYGVNSTEKGDLSSESTVSRIRTEHFPLTLESARPSHTSQYLCASSESGGVTNTQYFGPGTRLTVL.

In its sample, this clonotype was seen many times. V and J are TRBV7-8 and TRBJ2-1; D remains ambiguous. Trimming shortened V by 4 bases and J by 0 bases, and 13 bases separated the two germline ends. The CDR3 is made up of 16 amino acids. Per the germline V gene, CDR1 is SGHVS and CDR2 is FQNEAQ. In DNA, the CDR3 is TGTGCCAGCAGCTCCTATGAAGCGAGCTCCTACAATGAGCAGTTCTTC. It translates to CASSSYEASSYNEQFF.

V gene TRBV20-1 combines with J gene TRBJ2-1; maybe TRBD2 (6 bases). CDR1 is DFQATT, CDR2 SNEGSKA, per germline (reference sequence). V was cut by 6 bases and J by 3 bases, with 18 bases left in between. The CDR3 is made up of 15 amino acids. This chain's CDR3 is CSAERPTGDYNEQFF. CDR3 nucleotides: TGCAGTGCAGAGCGTCCCACGGGGGACTACAATGAGCAGTTCTTC.

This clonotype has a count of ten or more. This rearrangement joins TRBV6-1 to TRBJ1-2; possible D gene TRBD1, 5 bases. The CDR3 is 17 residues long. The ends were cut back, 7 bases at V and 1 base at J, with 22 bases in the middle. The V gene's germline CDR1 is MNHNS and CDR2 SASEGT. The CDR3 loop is CASTPRAGDTFNYGYTF. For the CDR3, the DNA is TGTGCCAGCACCCCCAGGGCCGGCGATACCTTTAACTATGGCTACACCTTC.

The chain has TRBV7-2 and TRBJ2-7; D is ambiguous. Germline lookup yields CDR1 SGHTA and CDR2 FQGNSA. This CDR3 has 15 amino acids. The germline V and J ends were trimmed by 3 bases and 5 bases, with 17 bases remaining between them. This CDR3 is CASSFRKGVWDEQYF. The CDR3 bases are TGTGCCAGCAGCTTCAGAAAAGGCGTTTGGGACGAGCAGTACTTC.

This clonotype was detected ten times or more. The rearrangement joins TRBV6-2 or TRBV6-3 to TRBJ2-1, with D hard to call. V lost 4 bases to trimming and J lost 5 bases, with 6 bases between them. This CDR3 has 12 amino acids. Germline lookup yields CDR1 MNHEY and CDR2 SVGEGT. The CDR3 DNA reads TGTGCCAGCAGTTTCTCGGACAATGAGCAGTTCTTC. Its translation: CASSFSDNEQFF.

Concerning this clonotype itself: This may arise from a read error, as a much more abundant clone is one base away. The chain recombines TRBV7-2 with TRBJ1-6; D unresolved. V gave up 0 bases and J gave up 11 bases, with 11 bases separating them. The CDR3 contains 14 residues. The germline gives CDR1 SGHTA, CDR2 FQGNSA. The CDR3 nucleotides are TGTGCCAGCAGCTTAGCAGGGAAAGACGCACCCCTCCACTTT. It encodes CASSLAGKDAPLHF.

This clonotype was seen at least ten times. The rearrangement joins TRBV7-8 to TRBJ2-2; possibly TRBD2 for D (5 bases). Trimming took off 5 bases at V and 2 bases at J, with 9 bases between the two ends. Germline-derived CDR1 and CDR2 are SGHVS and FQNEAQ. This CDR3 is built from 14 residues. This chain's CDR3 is CASSDYLNTGELFF. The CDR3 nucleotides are TGTGCCAGCAGCGACTACCTCAACACCGGGGAGCTGTTTTTT.

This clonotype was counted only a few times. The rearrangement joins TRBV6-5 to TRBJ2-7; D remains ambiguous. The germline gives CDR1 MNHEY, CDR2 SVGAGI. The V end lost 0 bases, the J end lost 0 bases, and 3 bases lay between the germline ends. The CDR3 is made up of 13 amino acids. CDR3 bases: TGTGCCAGCAGTTACTCTAGCTCCTACGAGCAGTACTTC. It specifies CASSYSSSYEQYF.

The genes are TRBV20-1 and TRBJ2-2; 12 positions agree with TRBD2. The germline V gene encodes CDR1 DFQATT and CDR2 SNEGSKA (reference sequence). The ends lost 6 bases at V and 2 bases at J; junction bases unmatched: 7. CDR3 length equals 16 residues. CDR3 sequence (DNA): TGCAGTGCGCAGACTAGCGGGAGAAGAAACACCGGGGAGCTGTTTTTT. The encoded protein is CSAQTSGRRNTGELFF.